Detailed here is one TCR beta chain. One end of the junction varies from germline; a read error may be responsible. CDR3 size: 12 residues. Germline assignment: CDR1 LGHNA and CDR2 YNFKEQ. The source of the sample is a study of cytomegalovirus exposure and HLA in healthy donors. In the PCR, 60 Vbeta and 13 Jbeta primers were used. Profiling relied on immunoSEQ multiplex PCR, and the TCRdb table lists in-frame clones only, not all of them. The sample shows roughly 180,000 clones, roughly 83% of them seen only once. Sequencing used PBMCs. The clonotype was recovered from a man aged 25-45 years in good health and CMV-seronegative. V gene TRBV4-2 combines with J gene TRBJ2-5, with 7 bases matching TRBD1. CDR3 protein: CASSQGSGQSNF. CDR3 in DNA: TGTGCCAGCAGCCAGGGATCGGGACAGTCGAACTTC.